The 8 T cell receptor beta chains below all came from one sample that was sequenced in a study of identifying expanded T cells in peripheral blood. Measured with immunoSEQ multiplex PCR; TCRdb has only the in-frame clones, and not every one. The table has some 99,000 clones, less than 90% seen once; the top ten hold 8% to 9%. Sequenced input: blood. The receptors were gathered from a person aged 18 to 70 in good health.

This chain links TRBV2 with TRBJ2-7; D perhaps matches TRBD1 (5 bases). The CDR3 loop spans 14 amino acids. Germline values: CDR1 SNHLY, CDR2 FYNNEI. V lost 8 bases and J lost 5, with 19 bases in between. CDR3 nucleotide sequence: TGTGCCAGCCACAGGTCCCCGACCCTCGACGAGCAGTACTTC. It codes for CASHRSPTLDEQYF.

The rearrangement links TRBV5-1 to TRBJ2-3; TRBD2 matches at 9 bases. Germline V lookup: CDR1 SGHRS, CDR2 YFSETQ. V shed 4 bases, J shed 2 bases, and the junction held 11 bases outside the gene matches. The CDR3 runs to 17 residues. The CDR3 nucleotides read TGCGCCAGCAGCCAGACTAGCGGCAAGTCCTCCACAGATACGCAGTATTTT. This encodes CASSQTSGKSSTDTQYF.

In DNA form, the CDR3 reads TGTGCCAGTACCTTCGCAACGAACACTGAAGCTTTCTTT. This encodes CASTFATNTEAFF. The chain couples TRBV19 to TRBJ1-1; D is unclear. The V end was cut by 7 bases, the J end by 1 base, with 10 bases between. Germline V gives CDR1 LNHDA, CDR2 SQIVND (reference sequence). The CDR3 spans 13 residues.

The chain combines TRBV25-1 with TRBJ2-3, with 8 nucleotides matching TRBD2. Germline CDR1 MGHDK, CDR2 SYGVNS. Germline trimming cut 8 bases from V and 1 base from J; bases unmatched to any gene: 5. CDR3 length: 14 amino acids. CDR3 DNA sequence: TGTGCCAGCGCCCTTAGCGGGGGCACAGATACGCAGTATTTT. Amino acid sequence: CASALSGGTDTQYF.

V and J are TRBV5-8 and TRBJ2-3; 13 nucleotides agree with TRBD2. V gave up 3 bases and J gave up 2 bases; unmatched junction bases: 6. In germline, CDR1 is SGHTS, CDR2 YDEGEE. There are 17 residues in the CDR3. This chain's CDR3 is CASSWTSGSMVTDTQYF. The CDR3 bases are TGTGCCAGCAGCTGGACTAGCGGGAGTATGGTCACAGATACGCAGTATTTT.

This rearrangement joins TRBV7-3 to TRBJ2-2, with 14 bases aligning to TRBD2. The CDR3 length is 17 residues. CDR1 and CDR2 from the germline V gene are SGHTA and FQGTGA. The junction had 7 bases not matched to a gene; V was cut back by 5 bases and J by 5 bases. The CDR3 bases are TGTGCCAGCAGCCCCGGGACTAGCGGGAGTCTTACCGGGGAGCTGTTTTTT. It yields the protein CASSPGTSGSLTGELFF.

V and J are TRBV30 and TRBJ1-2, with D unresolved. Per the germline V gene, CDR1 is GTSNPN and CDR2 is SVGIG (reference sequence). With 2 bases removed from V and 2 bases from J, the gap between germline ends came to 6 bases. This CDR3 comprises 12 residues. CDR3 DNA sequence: TGTGCCTGGAGTTTGACAAACTATGGCTACACCTTC. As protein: CAWSLTNYGYTF.

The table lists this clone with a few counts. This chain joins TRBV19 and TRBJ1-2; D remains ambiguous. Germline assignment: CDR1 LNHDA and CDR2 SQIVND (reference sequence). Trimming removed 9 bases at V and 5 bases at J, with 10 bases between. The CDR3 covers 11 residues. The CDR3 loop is CASRSGYGYTF. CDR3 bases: TGTGCCAGCCGAAGCGGGTATGGCTACACCTTC.